This TCR beta chain was identified during a study of blood T cell repertoires in COVID-19. The CDR3 consists of 15 residues. With 5 bases clipped from V and 8 bases from J, the junction kept 8 bases outside the gene matches. CDR1 and CDR2 (germline): LGHDT, YNNKEL (reference sequence). The table came from immunoSEQ multiplex PCR; TCRdb's copy has only in-frame clones and leaves some out. The sample yields 120,000 to 150,000 clones, roughly 80% seen once. Sequenced input: peripheral blood. This chain connects TRBV3-1 (or the pseudogene TRBV3-2) to TRBJ1-6, with TRBD1 matching over 8 bases. The sequence came from a human donor in a cohort sampled during active COVID-19. The CDR3 DNA reads as TGTGCCAGCAGCTTCCTCGGACAGGGATATTCACCCCTCCACTTT. Amino acid sequence: CASSFLGQGYSPLHF.